The following is a T cell receptor beta chain sequence with its context. There is no known antigen for this receptor. Per-base quality was not reported, and no clone a single base away is much larger than it. Libraries were made using the immunoSEQ multiplex PCR assay. RNA was extracted from all samples and reverse transcribed into cDNA, which served as template for TCR sequencing. SuperScript III was used to make first-strand cDNA, primed with a 2:1 mix of oligo-dT and random hexamers. A synthetic immune receptor repertoire was used to assess amplification bias, and residual bias was removed computationally. Turning to the authors' computational methods: Raw reads were preprocessed for error removal, and CDR3 was defined according to IMGT conventions as running from the conserved cysteine to phenylalanine. To get clonality, Shannon entropy was normalized by log2 of the number of productive unique TCRs and the result was subtracted from 1. Whether each scalp clone was CD4 or CD8 was inferred by checking scalp TCRbeta sequences against the CD4 and CD8 repertoires from sorted blood. The table was pulled from immuneACCESS by TCRdb, which kept in-frame rearrangements only. Such tables lose some clones; where checked, under half of the loss comes from unresolved V genes, and the rest has no known cause. The V and J calls and clone size come from that table; D and trimming were worked out from the DNA. Here the sample has approximately 210,000 clones; approximately 45% occur a single time. The ten largest clones represent about 2.6% of the sample.

This specimen comes from a study of CD8+ T cells in alopecia areata (dated by TCRdb to 2017 to 2018). With regard to the full study: The treated patients, all with moderate-to-severe alopecia areata, were enrolled in an open-label pilot trial of oral tofacitinib given at 5 to 10 mg twice daily. On the human side, TCRbeta sequencing was run on scalp tissue and on sorted CD4+ and CD8+ peripheral blood T cells from healthy controls and from alopecia areata patients with either patchy or totalis/universalis disease. Tofacitinib-treated patients had biopsies at baseline and at 4 and 24 weeks of treatment, with a later scalp biopsy in several patients. For the treated patients, the SALT score, which quantifies what percentage of scalp surface area is affected, served as the measure of disease severity. To study T cell clonal expansion in alopecia areata, the researchers applied high-throughput TCRbeta sequencing to both the C3H/HeJ mouse model and human patients. Tofacitinib was administered for 6 to 18 months, and 6 months of follow-up off drug were then conducted to assess delayed response and recurrence. Amplification of TCRbeta CDR3 regions was done by immunoSEQ multiplex PCR using 35 Vbeta forward primers and 13 Jbeta reverse primers. RNA came from the PAXgene miRNA kit for fixed scalp, the miRNeasy kit for PBMCs, and the RNeasy kit for mouse skin. Scalp clonality was compared among normal scalp (n=4), patchy alopecia areata scalp (n=8), and alopecia totalis/universalis scalp (n=8). The paper's findings and limits, for the study overall: Unlike mouse skin, which is dominated by gammadelta T cells, normal human skin has resident alphabeta T cells that are also sequenced, and this complicates analysis of the scalp TCR repertoire. Because the treated cohort was small and included a single nonresponder, larger studies are needed to assess links between baseline CD8+ expansion and response. Many expanded lesional clones persisted in scalp and blood during tofacitinib treatment, which may partly explain relapse after stopping treatment. Higher clonality and more expanded CD8+ clones were observed in lesional scalp than in normal scalp, particularly in alopecia totalis/universalis, a finding suggestive of antigenic drive. Shared TCR sequences between patients were less evident than in mice, which may be partly attributable to HLA diversity in the patient population. With tofacitinib, both scalp clonality and the number of expanded CD8+ clones among the top 100 scalp clones went down significantly.

The treatment or condition label for this specimen denotes: oral pan-JAK inhibitor, 5-10 mg twice daily. Lesional scalp punch biopsies and peripheral blood were obtained from alopecia areata patients. After PBMCs were isolated by density centrifugation and stained for CD3, CD4 and CD8, a FACSAria was used to sort CD4+ and CD8+ T cells. Trimming takes 4 bases from V and 7 bases from J, and the germline ends sit 10 bases apart. The CDR3 holds 12 amino acids from the cysteine to the phenylalanine. The retained sequence is limited to the CDR3, 36 bases, with the frame set at the first base. CDR1 and CDR2 are read off the germline V gene as MDHEN and SYDVKM.

This material consisted of CD4+ T cells sorted from blood, taken around week 36, from a patient treated with tofacitinib. The chain couples TRBV28 to TRBJ1-2; TRBD1 is a possible D gene, resting on 6 matching bases. This TCR came from a human donor with alopecia areata. The CDR3 protein: CASSYQGFGYTF. The base sequence is TGTGCCAGCAGTTATCAGGGGTTTGGCTACACCTTC.